This TCR beta chain was recovered during a study of post-analysis software for immune sequencing data (dated by TCRdb to between 2015 and 2017). The study in broad terms: Recorded disease courses included relapsing-remitting, secondary progressive and progressive-relapsing multiple sclerosis, with some patients lacking subtype annotation. Patient repertoires were compared against about twelve previously published healthy control repertoires from donors aged roughly 6 to 27 years. A subset of samples was prepared in parallel using single-end sample barcoding, then pooled and co-amplified after Illumina adapter ligation. Paper-wide results and their limitations: Direct clustering with F measure revealed strong co-clustering of samples prepared in the same batch, which led to a batch-effect correction. The multiple sclerosis patient group was slightly younger than the control group. Significantly higher frequencies in patients than in controls were found for roughly 5 TRBV segments, including TRBV5-6, TRBV5-1 and TRBV20-1. Normalized Chao1 diversity was significantly lower in multiple sclerosis patients than controls, suggesting substantial peripheral T-cell clonal expansion.

TCR beta repertoires were profiled from peripheral blood of under 15 young patients with multiple sclerosis to demonstrate the VDJtools post-analysis software. The multiple sclerosis patients were children and adolescents ranging in age from about 6 to 17 years. Details on this clonotype: Its binding antigen is unknown. No base quality values were provided; no much bigger clone lies one nucleotide off.

The library was prepared using PCR. The sequencer listed for this sample is Illumina HiSeq 2500. To reduce PCR and sequencing biases, unique molecular identifiers were built into the TCR beta cDNA libraries. Per 1 to 10 million input T cells, 500,000 or so cDNA molecules were obtained, such that each molecule approximated one T cell. The same protocol used for the earlier healthy control dataset was applied to prepare and sequence the patient libraries. Samples belonging to the same batch were prepared together, multiplexed and sequenced on a shared HiSeq lane. Processing in the source paper ran as follows. MIGEC was used to process the raw barcoded reads, and molecular identifier groups with only a single read were discarded before consensus assembly and CDR3 extraction. Clonotype tables were post-analysed with VDJtools, and diversity was normalized by down-sampling all datasets to the smallest sample size. Repertoire overlap clustering matched CDR3 amino acid but not nucleotide sequences to correct batch-related cross-sample contamination. TCRdb redid the processing of the public reads, applying fastp at Q25 and MiXCR, and retained in-frame beta chains. Entries that share a CDR3 protein sequence are merged under the most common genes and DNA. The V and J calls follow TCRdb's processing rather than the paper's. In this sample the table shows around 500,000 distinct CDR3 sequences, around 31% of which occur a single time. The ten largest clonotypes hold 4.5% to 7.5% of the sample.

For CDR1 and CDR2, the germline V gene (reference sequence) lists LNHNV and YYDKDF. Taken from cysteine to phenylalanine, the CDR3 has 14 residues. Left in the record is the CDR3 DNA by itself, 42 bases read in frame from the first base. V gives up 5 bases and J gives up 0 bases, and the segment between their germline ends measures 10 bases. In this chain, TRBV15 is recombined with TRBJ1-2, with the D gene uncertain. This TCR came from a girl under 18 with multiple sclerosis. The sample comprised blood. The encoded CDR3 is CATSESDPNYGYTF. At the DNA level, the sequence is TGTGCCACCAGCGAAAGCGATCCTAACTATGGCTACACCTTC.